The text below deals with one TCR beta chain. Patients from Seattle were sampled longitudinally, starting during active infection. This sample was included in a study of blood T cell repertoires in COVID-19. Study details: From T cells, B-cell-depleted T cells, or PBMCs came the material, which was cDNA or gDNA.

The CDR3 consists of 15 residues. Germline assignment: CDR1 SGHVS and CDR2 FQNEAQ. V was pared by 3 bases and J by 8 bases, with 9 bases of the junction left unmatched. Here immunoSEQ multiplex PCR was the method, and the copy in TCRdb shows in-frame clones only, minus some. The sample has about 360,000 clones, around nine tenths seen once. V is TRBV7-8 and J is TRBJ2-1; TRBD2 aligns across 8 bases. The receptor was derived from a woman aged 55-69 years with COVID-19, enrolled during active disease. Input material: peripheral blood. The CDR3 spells CASSFQAGTSYEQFF. CDR3 DNA sequence: TGTGCCAGCAGCTTCCAAGCTGGGACTAGTTATGAGCAGTTCTTC.